This TCR beta chain was profiled in a study of T cell responses to AZD1222 COVID-19 vaccine. The CDR3 runs to 20 residues. CDR1 SGHRS and CDR2 YFSETQ come from the germline V gene. With 4 bases removed from V and 6 bases from J, the gap between germline ends came to 35 bases. Here immunoSEQ multiplex PCR was the method, and the copy in TCRdb shows in-frame clones only, minus some. The data hold about 110,000 clones, with about 89% observed a single time. This clone was observed a single time. The source of this sequence is an adult in good health. The chain combines TRBV5-1 with TRBJ2-7; perhaps TRBD1 as D (6 bases). The specimen comprised peripheral blood, sampled on day 0 of AZD1222 vaccination. CDR3 loop: CASSGTREQGFPTVAGEQYF. Here the CDR3 DNA reads TGCGCCAGCAGCGGAACCCGTGAACAGGGATTTCCTACGGTTGCGGGCGAGCAGTACTTC.